This T cell receptor beta chain was observed in a study of shared clonotypes between healthy human individuals. Generated by immunoSEQ multiplex PCR, the TCRdb table keeps only in-frame clones and is missing some. This table holds about 670,000 clones, around 72% found once. The CDR3 extends over 14 amino acids. The ends were cut back, 5 bases at V and 0 bases at J, with 7 bases in the middle. CDR1 SGHNT and CDR2 YENEEA come from the germline V gene. Input material: memory CD4+ T cells sorted from blood. Subset indicated: CD45RA-negative fraction. The chain has TRBV11-3 and TRBJ2-2; D may be TRBD1 (5 bases). This clonotype was sampled from a woman in her twenties or thirties in good health. The CDR3 protein is CASSRTSNTGELFF. The CDR3, as DNA: TGTGCCAGCAGCCGGACATCGAACACCGGGGAGCTGTTTTTT.